Given below is one TCR beta chain in context. Its antigen is as yet unknown. The donors were part of the approximately 120-subject validation cohort, which stood apart from the 666-subject first cohort. These data come from a study of cytomegalovirus exposure and HLA in healthy donors. Study overall: The roughly 130 validation repertoires, a later analysis reported, used the same platform as the roughly 660 repertoires from the first cohort. Study observations and caveats: Among TCR beta chains, those listed as cytomegalovirus-associated numbered some 170.

The data were produced by immunoSEQ multiplex PCR, yet TCRdb's version contains in-frame clones alone and is incomplete. The sample contains roughly 300,000 clones, around 87% of which appear only once. The sample consisted of PBMCs. This clonotype originated in a woman younger than 30 in good health and CMV-seronegative.

CDR3 residues: CSVGGQSTYEQYF. The CDR3 DNA sequence: TGCAGCGTTGGCGGACAGTCGACCTACGAGCAGTACTTC. The chain employs TRBV29-1 and TRBJ2-7; perhaps TRBD1 as D (6 bases). V lost 4 bases and J lost 2, with 12 bases in between. The V gene's germline CDR1 is SQVTM and CDR2 ANQGSEA. The CDR3 extends over 13 amino acids.